The sequence of this TCR beta chain was determined in a study of T cell repertoires in cytomegalovirus infection. In TCRdb, the reads were re-called with MiXCR into one record per CDR3 protein. The sample contains about 360,000 distinct CDR3 sequences, about 35% of which appear only once. Germline CDR1 KGHDR, CDR2 SFDVKD. The V gene end was trimmed by 3 bases and the J gene end by 2 bases; junction bases not matched to a gene: 4. The CDR3 loop spans 16 amino acids. In regard to this clonotype: Its antigen is unknown.

The specimen comprised cultured PBMCs, sampled from culture after CMV antigen stimulation. This TCR was recovered from a human donor in good health (CMV status not recorded). Some clones in this sample may be carry-over from other donors' samples. V gene TRBV24-1 combines with J gene TRBJ2-1; 9 bases fit TRBD2. CDR3 sequence reads: CATSDPLAGPYNEQFF. As DNA, the CDR3 is TGTGCCACCAGTGATCCACTAGCGGGCCCCTACAATGAGCAGTTCTTC.